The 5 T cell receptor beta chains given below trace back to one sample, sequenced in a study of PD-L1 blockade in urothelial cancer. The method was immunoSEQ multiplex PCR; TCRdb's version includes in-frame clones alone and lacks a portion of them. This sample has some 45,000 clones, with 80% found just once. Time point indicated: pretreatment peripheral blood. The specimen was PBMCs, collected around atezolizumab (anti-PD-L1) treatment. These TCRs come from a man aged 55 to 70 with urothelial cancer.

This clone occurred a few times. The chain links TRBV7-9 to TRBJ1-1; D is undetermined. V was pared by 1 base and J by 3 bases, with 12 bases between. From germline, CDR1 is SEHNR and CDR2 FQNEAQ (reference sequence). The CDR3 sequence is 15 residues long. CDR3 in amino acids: CASSLVKGGDTEAFF. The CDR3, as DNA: TGTGCCAGCAGCTTAGTTAAGGGCGGGGACACTGAAGCTTTCTTT.

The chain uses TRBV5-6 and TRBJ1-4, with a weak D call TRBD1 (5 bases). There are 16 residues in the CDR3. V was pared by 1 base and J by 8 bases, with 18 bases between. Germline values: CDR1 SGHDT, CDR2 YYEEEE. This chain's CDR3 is CASSLTSHGGREKLFF. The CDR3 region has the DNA TGTGCCAGCAGCTTGACCTCACACGGGGGTAGGGAAAAACTGTTTTTT.

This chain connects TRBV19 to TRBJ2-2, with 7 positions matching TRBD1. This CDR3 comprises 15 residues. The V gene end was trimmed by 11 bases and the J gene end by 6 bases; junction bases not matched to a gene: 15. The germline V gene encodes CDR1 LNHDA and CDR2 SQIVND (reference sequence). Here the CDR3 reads CARSLTGASPGELFF. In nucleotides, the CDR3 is TGTGCCCGTTCCCTCACAGGGGCATCCCCCGGGGAGCTGTTTTTT.

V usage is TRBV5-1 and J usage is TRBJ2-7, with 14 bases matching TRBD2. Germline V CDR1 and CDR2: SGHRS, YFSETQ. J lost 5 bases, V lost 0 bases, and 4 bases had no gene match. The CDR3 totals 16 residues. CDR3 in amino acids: CASSLAGLAGVHEQYF. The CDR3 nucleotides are TGCGCCAGCAGCTTGGCGGGACTAGCGGGGGTGCACGAGCAGTACTTC. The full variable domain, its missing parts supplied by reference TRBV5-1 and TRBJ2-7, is KAGVTQTPRYLIKTRGQQVTLSCSPISGHRSVSWYQQTPGQGLQFLFEYFSETQRNKGNFPGRFSGRQFSNSRSEMNVSTLELGDSALYLCASSLAGLAGVHEQYFGPGTRLTVT.

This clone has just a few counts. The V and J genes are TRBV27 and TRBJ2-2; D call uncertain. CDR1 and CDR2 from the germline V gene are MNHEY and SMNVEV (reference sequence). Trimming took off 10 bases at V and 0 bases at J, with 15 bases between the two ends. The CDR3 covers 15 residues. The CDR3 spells CATKESSSNTGELFF. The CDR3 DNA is TGTGCCACCAAGGAGAGCAGTTCGAACACCGGGGAGCTGTTTTTT.